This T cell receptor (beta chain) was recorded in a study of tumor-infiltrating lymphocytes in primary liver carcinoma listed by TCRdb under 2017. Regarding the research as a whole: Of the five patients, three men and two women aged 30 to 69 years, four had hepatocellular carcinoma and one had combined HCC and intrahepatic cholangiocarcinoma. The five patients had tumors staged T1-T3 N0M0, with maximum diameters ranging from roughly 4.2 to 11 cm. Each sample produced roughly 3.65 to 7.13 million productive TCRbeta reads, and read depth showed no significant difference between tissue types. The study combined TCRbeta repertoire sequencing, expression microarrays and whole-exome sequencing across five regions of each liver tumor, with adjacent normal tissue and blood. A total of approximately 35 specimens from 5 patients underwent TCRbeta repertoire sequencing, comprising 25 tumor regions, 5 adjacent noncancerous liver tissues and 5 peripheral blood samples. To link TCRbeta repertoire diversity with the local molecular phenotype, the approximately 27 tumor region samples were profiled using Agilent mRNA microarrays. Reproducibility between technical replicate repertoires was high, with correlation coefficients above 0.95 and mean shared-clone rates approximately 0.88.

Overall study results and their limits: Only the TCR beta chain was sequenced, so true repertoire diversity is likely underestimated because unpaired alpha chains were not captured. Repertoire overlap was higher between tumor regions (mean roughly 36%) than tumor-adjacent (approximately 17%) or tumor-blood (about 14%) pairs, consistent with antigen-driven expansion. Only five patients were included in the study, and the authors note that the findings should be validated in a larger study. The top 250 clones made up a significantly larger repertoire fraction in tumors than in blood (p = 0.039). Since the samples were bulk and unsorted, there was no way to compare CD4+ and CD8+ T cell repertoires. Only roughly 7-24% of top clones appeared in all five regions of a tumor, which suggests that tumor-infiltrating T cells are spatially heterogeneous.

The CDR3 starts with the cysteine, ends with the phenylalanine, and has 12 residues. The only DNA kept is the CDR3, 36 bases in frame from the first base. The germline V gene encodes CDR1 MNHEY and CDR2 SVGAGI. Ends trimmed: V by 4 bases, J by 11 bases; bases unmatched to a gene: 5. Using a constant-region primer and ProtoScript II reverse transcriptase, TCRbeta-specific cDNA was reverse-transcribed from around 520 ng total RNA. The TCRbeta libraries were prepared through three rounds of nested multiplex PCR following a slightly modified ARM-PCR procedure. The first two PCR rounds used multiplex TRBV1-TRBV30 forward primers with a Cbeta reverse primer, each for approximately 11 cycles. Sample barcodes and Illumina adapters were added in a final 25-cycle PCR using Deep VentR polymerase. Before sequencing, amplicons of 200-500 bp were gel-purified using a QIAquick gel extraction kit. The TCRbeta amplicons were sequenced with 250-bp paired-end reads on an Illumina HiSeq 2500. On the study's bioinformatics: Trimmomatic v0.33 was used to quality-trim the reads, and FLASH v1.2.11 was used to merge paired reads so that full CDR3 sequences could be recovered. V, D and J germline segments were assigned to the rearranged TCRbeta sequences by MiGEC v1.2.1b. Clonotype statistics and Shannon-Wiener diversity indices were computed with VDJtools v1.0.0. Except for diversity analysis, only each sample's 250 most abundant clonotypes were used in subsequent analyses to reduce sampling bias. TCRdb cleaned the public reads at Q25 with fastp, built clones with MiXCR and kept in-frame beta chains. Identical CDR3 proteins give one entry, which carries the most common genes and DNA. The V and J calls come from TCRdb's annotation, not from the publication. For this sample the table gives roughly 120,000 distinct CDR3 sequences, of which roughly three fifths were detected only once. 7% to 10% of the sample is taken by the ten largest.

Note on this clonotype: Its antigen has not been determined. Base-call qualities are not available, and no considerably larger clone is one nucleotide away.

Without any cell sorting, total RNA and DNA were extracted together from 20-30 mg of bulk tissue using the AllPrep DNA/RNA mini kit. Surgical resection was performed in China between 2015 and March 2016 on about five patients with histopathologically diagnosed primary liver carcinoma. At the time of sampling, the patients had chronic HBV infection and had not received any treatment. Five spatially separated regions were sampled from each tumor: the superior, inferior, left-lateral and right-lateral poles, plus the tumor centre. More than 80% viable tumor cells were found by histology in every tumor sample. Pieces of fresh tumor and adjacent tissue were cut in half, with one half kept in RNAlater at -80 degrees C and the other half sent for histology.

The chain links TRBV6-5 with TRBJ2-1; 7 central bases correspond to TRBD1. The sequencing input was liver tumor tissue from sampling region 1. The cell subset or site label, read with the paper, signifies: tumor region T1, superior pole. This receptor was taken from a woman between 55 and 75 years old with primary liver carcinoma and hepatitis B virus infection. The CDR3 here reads CASSSDRVKQFF. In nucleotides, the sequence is TGTGCCAGCAGTTCAGACAGGGTAAAGCAGTTCTTC.